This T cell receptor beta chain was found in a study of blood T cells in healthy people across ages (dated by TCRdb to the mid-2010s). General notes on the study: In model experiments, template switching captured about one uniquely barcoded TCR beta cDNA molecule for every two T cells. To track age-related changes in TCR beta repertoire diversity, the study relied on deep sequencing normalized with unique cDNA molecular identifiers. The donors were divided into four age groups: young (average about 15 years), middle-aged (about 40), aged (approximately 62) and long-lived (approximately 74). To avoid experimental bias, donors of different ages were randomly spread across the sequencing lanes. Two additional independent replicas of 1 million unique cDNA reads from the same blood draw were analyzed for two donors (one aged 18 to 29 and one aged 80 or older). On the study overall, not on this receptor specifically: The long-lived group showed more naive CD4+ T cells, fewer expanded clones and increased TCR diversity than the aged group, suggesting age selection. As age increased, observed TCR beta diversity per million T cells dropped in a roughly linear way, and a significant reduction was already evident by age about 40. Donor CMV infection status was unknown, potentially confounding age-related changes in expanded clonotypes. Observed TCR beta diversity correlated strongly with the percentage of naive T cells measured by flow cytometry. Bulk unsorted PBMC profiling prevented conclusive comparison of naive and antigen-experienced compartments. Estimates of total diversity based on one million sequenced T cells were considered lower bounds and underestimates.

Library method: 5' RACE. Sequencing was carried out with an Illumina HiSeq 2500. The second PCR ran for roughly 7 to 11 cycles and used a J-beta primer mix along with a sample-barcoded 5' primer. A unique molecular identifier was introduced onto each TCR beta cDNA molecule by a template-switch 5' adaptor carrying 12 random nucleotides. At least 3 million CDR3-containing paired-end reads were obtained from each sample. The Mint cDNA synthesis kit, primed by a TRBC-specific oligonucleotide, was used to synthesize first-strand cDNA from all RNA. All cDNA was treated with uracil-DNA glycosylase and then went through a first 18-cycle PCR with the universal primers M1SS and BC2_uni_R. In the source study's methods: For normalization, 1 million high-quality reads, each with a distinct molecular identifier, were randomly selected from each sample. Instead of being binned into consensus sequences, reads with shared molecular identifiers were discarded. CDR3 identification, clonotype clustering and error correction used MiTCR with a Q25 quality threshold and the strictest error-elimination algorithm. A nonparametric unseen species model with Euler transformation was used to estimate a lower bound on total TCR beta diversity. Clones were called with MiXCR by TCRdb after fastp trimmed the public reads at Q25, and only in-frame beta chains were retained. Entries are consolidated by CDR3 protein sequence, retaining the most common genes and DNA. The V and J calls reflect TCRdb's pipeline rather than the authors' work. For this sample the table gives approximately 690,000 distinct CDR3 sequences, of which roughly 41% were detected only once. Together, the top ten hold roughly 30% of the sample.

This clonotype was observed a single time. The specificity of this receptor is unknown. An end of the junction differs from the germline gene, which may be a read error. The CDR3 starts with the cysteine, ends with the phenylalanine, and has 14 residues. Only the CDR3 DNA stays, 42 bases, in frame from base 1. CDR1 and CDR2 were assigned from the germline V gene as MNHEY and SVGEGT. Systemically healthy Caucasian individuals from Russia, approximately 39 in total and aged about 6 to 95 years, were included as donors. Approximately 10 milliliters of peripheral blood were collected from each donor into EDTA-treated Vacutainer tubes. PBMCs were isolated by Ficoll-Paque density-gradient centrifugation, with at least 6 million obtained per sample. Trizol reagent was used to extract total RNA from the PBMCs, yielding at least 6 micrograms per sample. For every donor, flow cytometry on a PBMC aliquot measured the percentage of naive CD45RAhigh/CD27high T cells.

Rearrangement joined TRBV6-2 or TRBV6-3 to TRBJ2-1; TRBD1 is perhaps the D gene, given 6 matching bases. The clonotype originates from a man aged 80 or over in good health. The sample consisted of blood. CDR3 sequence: CASRPFRGYNEQSF. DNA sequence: TGTGCCAGCAGACCGTTCAGGGGCTACAATGAGCAGTCCTTC.